A single T cell receptor beta chain is shown here with its context. Its antigen is unknown. The data were obtained in a study of T cells and Merkel cell carcinoma outcomes. General study results and limits: In Merkel cell carcinoma, repertoire and T-cell density reportedly predicted outcomes.

Germline CDR1 LGHNA, CDR2 YSLEER. Trimming took off 0 bases at V and 4 bases at J, with 9 bases between the two ends. This CDR3 is built from 14 residues. Measured with immunoSEQ multiplex PCR; TCRdb has only the in-frame clones, and not every one. Of around 4,500 clones in the sample, 92% are singletons; the top ten hold less than 2%. The specimen was tumor tissue from Merkel cell carcinoma. The chain couples TRBV4-3 to TRBJ1-2, with a weak D call TRBD1 (5 bases). The sequence was obtained from a human donor with Merkel cell carcinoma. The CDR3 is CASSQERGSYGYTF. The CDR3 nucleotides read TGCGCCAGCAGCCAAGAGAGGGGAAGCTATGGCTACACCTTC.